These 20 T cell receptor beta chains were sequenced from one sample in a study of patients and donors after allogeneic stem cell transplantation. TCRdb fed the RT-PCR reads into MiXCR, producing one record per CDR3 protein. The profile shows approximately 200,000 distinct CDR3 sequences, around 41% of them singletons. The sample taken for sequencing was blood, either unsorted or a sorted T cell fraction (not recorded which). These receptors originate from a human donor who was either an allogeneic HSCT recipient or a stem cell or donor lymphocyte infusion donor (not recorded which). It is not recorded whose cells these are; they may come from a transplant donor.

The chain couples TRBV4-3 to TRBJ2-2; perhaps TRBD2 as D (6 bases). The CDR3 has 16 amino acids. Trimming shortened V by 0 bases and J by 7 bases, and 15 bases separated the two germline ends. Germline lookup yields CDR1 LGHNA and CDR2 YSLEER. The CDR3 spells CASSQDHVRGGGELFF. CDR3 DNA: TGCGCCAGCAGCCAAGATCATGTGCGGGGCGGCGGGGAGCTGTTTTTT.

This rearrangement joins TRBV14 to TRBJ1-1; D perhaps matches TRBD1 (5 bases). V lost 7 bases to trimming and J lost 3 bases, with 12 bases between them. This CDR3 contains 13 residues. CDR1 SGHDN and CDR2 FVKESK come from the germline V gene. CDR3 sequence: CASKLDSYTEAFF. In nucleotides, the CDR3 is TGTGCCAGCAAGCTTGACAGTTACACTGAAGCTTTCTTT.

This clonotype came up a few times. The genes are TRBV19 and TRBJ1-1; TRBD1 might be the D (6 bases). The V and J ends lost 7 bases and 5 bases respectively, with 14 bases between them. The CDR3 runs to 13 residues. CDR1 is LNHDA and CDR2 is SQIVND in the germline V gene (reference sequence). CDR3 sequence reads: CASMRGRETEAFF. In DNA, the CDR3 is TGTGCCAGTATGCGGGGGCGAGAAACTGAAGCTTTCTTT.

This clonotype was seen more than once but under ten times. The chain is built from TRBV9 and TRBJ1-3; D call uncertain. Trimming left V 0 bases short and J 1 base short, with 5 bases between. From germline, CDR1 is SGDLS and CDR2 YYNGEE. This CDR3 is 14 amino acids long. CDR3 DNA sequence: TGTGCCAGCAGCGTAGGAAAGTCTGGAAACACCATATATTTT. Encoded protein: CASSVGKSGNTIYF.

The chain recombines TRBV14 with TRBJ2-1; 7 bases fit TRBD2. J gave up 12 bases and V 3 bases, and 14 bases lay outside the gene matches. Germline values: CDR1 SGHDN, CDR2 FVKESK. This CDR3 is 15 amino acids long. For the CDR3, the DNA is TGTGCCAGCAGCCAGCCTGGGACCGCCGGCGGGAGGCAGTTCTTC. It translates to CASSQPGTAGGRQFF. Looking up the rest from reference TRBV14 and TRBJ2-1 gives the full variable domain: EAGVTQFPSHSVIEKGQTVTLRCDPISGHDNLYWYRRVMGKEIKFLLHFVKESKQDESGMPNNRFLAERTGGTYSTLKVQPAELEDSGVYFCASSQPGTAGGRQFFGPGTRLTVL.

The chain recombines TRBV24-1 with TRBJ2-3, with D possibly being TRBD2 (6 bases). There are 17 residues in the CDR3. Germline CDR1 reads KGHDR; CDR2 reads SFDVKD. V shed 0 bases and J shed 7 bases, with 19 bases lying between them. This CDR3 is CATSDLKEGRTRNTQYF. In DNA, the CDR3 is TGTGCCACCAGTGATTTGAAGGAGGGACGGACCCGAAATACGCAGTATTTT.

This clonotype was detected a few times. The V call is TRBV12-3 or TRBV12-4, the J call TRBJ1-4, with TRBD1 identical over 9 bases. V lost 6 bases, J lost 6 bases, and 8 bases stayed unmatched. This CDR3 has 15 residues. CDR3 residues: CASSPRDRVDEKLFF. The CDR3 nucleotides are TGTGCCAGCAGCCCAAGGGACAGGGTAGATGAAAAACTGTTTTTT.

This chain links TRBV12-3 or TRBV12-4 with TRBJ1-2, with TRBD1 matching 9 bases. V gave up 7 bases and J gave up 4 bases; unmatched junction bases: 10. This CDR3 is built from 15 residues. The CDR3 here is CASNKPGQGSYGYTF. CDR3 DNA: TGTGCCAGCAATAAACCGGGACAGGGTAGCTATGGCTACACCTTC.

The rearrangement uses TRBV4-3 and TRBJ2-7; D is unclear. Per germline, CDR1 LGHNA and CDR2 YSLEER. V lost 0 bases, J lost 1 base, and 7 bases lay in between. The CDR3 runs 14 residues. DNA for the CDR3: TGCGCCAGCAGCCAAGATTTTGGGTCCTACGAGCAGTACTTC. Translation: CASSQDFGSYEQYF.

The chain has TRBV3-1 and TRBJ1-6, with D unresolved. V lost 2 bases to trimming and J lost 7 bases, with 3 bases between them. This CDR3 region has 12 residues. Germline V gene sequence: CDR1 LGHDT, CDR2 YNNKEL (reference sequence). The CDR3 sequence is CASSQLNSPLHF. The CDR3, as DNA: TGTGCCAGCAGCCAATTAAATTCACCCCTCCACTTT.

The rearrangement uses TRBV5-5 and TRBJ2-1; TRBD1 matches at 8 bases. V lost 6 bases to trimming and J lost 8 bases; unmatched junction nucleotides: 10. CDR3 length equals 14 residues. Looked up from germline, CDR1 is SGHKS and CDR2 is YYEKEE (reference sequence). Written as DNA, the CDR3 is TGTGCCAGCAAGCAGGGGGCCCTAAGCGATGAGCAGTTCTTC. As protein: CASKQGALSDEQFF.

CDR3 protein: CASSYSRRARGQVNTGELFF. CDR3 bases: TGTGCCAGCAGTTACTCGAGACGGGCCCGAGGACAGGTGAACACCGGGGAGCTGTTTTTT. This chain connects TRBV6-5 to TRBJ2-2; 7 nucleotides match TRBD1. The CDR3 runs 20 residues. V shed 0 bases and J 1 base; nucleotides not matched to a gene: 14. The germline CDR1 and CDR2 sequences are MNHEY and SVGAGI.

The CDR3 DNA follows: TGTGCCAGCAGTTACAACAGGAGGCAGCCCCAGCATTTT. It translates to CASSYNRRQPQHF. The J gene is TRBJ1-5, the V gene TRBV6-2 or TRBV6-3; possible D gene TRBD1, 5 bases. Per the germline V gene, CDR1 is MNHEY and CDR2 is SVGEGT. The CDR3 covers 13 residues. Trimming pared 2 bases from V and 7 bases from J, leaving 9 bases between.

This clonotype was seen a handful of times. The J gene is TRBJ1-2, the V gene TRBV28, with D hard to call. CDR1 is MDHEN and CDR2 is SYDVKM in the germline V gene. This CDR3 is built from 11 residues. V lost 4 bases and J 7 bases, leaving 7 bases between the germline ends. The CDR3: CASSSPGGYTF. The CDR3 coding sequence is TGTGCCAGCAGTTCCCCGGGTGGCTACACCTTC.

This clonotype was counted only a few times. This sequence joins TRBV1 and TRBJ2-1; the DNA was not used to check the table's D call, TRBD2. TRBV1 is listed as a pseudogene. This CDR3 spans 14 amino acids. CDR3 in DNA: TGCACCAGCAGCCCTGGGACTAGGAACAATGAGCAGTTCTTC. As protein: CTSSPGTRNNEQFF.

The chain uses TRBV12-3 or TRBV12-4 and TRBJ1-1, with 9 bases fitting TRBD1. V lost 4 bases to trimming and J lost 10 bases; unmatched junction nucleotides: 4. CDR3 size: 12 residues. The CDR3 protein is CASSSGTGIAFF. The CDR3 DNA sequence: TGTGCCAGCAGTTCAGGGACAGGGATAGCTTTCTTT.

V usage is TRBV2 and J usage is TRBJ2-3, with 11 positions matching TRBD2. Germline-derived CDR1 and CDR2 are SNHLY and FYNNEI. The CDR3 runs to 15 residues. With V trimmed by 5 bases and J by 4 bases, 5 bases remained unmatched. CDR3 nucleotides: TGTGCCAGCAGTTTTCTAGCGGGGGGCGCAGATACGCAGTATTTT. Amino acid sequence: CASSFLAGGADTQYF.

V usage is TRBV16 and J usage is TRBJ1-2; D possibly corresponds to TRBD1 (5 bases). The CDR3 is made up of 15 amino acids. The V end lost 0 bases, the J end lost 2 bases, and 10 bases lay between the germline ends. Germline V lookup: CDR1 KGHSY, CDR2 FQNENV. The CDR3 region is CASSQSGGGNYGYTF. In nucleotides, the CDR3 is TGTGCCAGCAGCCAATCAGGTGGGGGAAACTATGGCTACACCTTC. Drawing the rest from reference TRBV16 and TRBJ1-2, the complete variable domain is GEEVAQTPKHLVRGEGQKAKLYCAPIKGHSYVFWYQQVLKNEFKFLISFQNENVFDETGMPKERFSAKCLPNSPCSLEIQATKLEDSAVYFCASSQSGGGNYGYTFGSGTRLTVV.

V is TRBV25-1 and J is TRBJ1-5, with D unclear. The V gene lost 0 bases and the J gene lost 5 bases, with 8 bases spanning the gap. Germline V lookup: CDR1 MGHDK, CDR2 SYGVNS. The CDR3 spans 14 residues. CDR3 sequence: CASSEYREDQPQHF. As DNA, the CDR3 is TGTGCCAGCAGTGAATATCGGGAGGATCAGCCCCAGCATTTT.

The rearrangement uses TRBV10-3 and TRBJ1-6; D gene uncertain. Germline assignment: CDR1 ENHRY and CDR2 SYGVKD. V lost 4 bases, J lost 9 bases, and 16 bases lay in between. The CDR3 has 15 amino acids. The CDR3 DNA reads as TGTGCCATCAGTGCAGATGGACCCGAAATTTCACCCCTCCACTTT. Translation: CAISADGPEISPLHF.